This T cell receptor beta chain is from a study of T-cell reconstitution after alpha-beta-depleted transplantation in children. Unique molecular identifiers were incorporated into the prepared TCRbeta library. TCRdb reanalysed the PCR reads using MiXCR and keeps one entry per CDR3 protein. The sample consists of some 830,000 distinct CDR3 sequences, 16% of them appearing once. The CDR3 covers 15 residues. The germline V gene has CDR1 SGHKS and CDR2 YYEKEE (reference sequence). V was shortened by 2 bases and J by 4 bases, with 10 bases between the two germline ends. Concerning this clonotype: Its cognate antigen is unknown.

Findings and limits, study-wide: Surviving thymic progenitors and recipient T cells were the source of high TCRbeta diversity at day 60 in some patients. It was newly produced T cells that mostly accounted for T-cell counts and diversity one year after transplant.

This receptor was identified in a male patient under 18 who had a stem cell transplant for acute lymphoblastic leukemia, so the T cells may come from the graft donor. The chain recombines TRBV5-5 with TRBJ2-6; perhaps D is TRBD1 or TRBD2 (5 bases each). The input for sequencing was PBMCs, mostly from graft donor cells, taken 360 days after TCRalphabeta/CD19-depleted stem cell transplant. The CDR3 DNA is TGTGCCAGCAGCTTTAACGGGGCCGGGGCCAACGTCCTGACTTTC. It codes for CASSFNGAGANVLTF.